Listed here are 13 T cell receptor beta chains from one sample, sequenced in a study of blood T cell repertoires in COVID-19. Produced via immunoSEQ multiplex PCR; TCRdb's table is partial and in-frame only. The sample carries around 200,000 clones, around 80% recorded once. Sequencing was done on a sample of peripheral blood. These TCRs come from a woman between 40 and 55 years old with COVID-19, enrolled during active disease.

This chain joins TRBV29-1 and TRBJ2-5, with 9 bases identical to TRBD1. Looked up from germline, CDR1 is SQVTM and CDR2 is ANQGSEA. Trimming removed 1 base from V and 4 bases from J; junction bases left unmatched: 10. The CDR3 is made up of 16 amino acids. The CDR3 region is CSVEGPGQGRSETQYF. In DNA, the CDR3 is TGCAGCGTTGAAGGCCCGGGACAGGGAAGGTCAGAGACCCAGTACTTC.

V is TRBV5-1 and J is TRBJ2-7; TRBD2 aligns across 12 bases. Germline values: CDR1 SGHRS, CDR2 YFSETQ. The CDR3 loop spans 16 amino acids. J lost 0 bases, V lost 0 bases, and 1 base had no gene match. CDR3: CASSLGLAGASYEQYF. The CDR3 DNA is TGCGCCAGCAGCTTGGGACTAGCGGGGGCCTCCTACGAGCAGTACTTC.

V and J are TRBV24-1 and TRBJ2-5; D is perhaps TRBD2 (7 bases). Trimming took off 2 bases at V and 5 bases at J, with 26 bases between the two ends. This CDR3 has 19 residues. In germline, CDR1 is KGHDR, CDR2 SFDVKD. The CDR3 region has the DNA TGTGCCACCAGTGATTGGGGGCAGGGAGGGGTCTCTGCGGAGGAGACCCAGTACTTC. This translates into CATSDWGQGGVSAEETQYF.

The chain is built from TRBV19 and TRBJ1-2; 7 nucleotides align to TRBD1. CDR3 length equals 14 residues. Trimming removed 7 bases from V and 7 bases from J; junction bases left unmatched: 12. Per the germline V gene, CDR1 is LNHDA and CDR2 is SQIVND (reference sequence). CDR3 protein: CASTNPDRVLGYTF. The CDR3, as DNA: TGTGCCAGTACTAACCCAGACAGGGTCCTTGGCTACACCTTC.

The chain couples TRBV10-3 to TRBJ1-5; the D gene is possibly TRBD1 (5 bases). Germline CDR1 is ENHRY and CDR2 is SYGVKD. The CDR3 runs 19 residues. With 0 bases removed from V and 0 bases from J, the gap between germline ends came to 18 bases. The CDR3 coding sequence is TGTGCCATCAGTGAGTCTGGGACGGCTATGGGGGGTAGCAATCAGCCCCAGCATTTT. Amino acids: CAISESGTAMGGSNQPQHF.

With respect to this clone: This clone may be a read error of a much larger clone one base away. The V gene is TRBV6-5, the J gene TRBJ2-3; possibly TRBD2 for D (5 bases). The germline V gene encodes CDR1 MNHEY and CDR2 SVGAGI. With 2 bases removed from V and 0 bases from J, the gap between germline ends came to 6 bases. The CDR3 length is 14 residues. CDR3 region: CASSYGSSTDTQYF. The CDR3 DNA is TGTGCCAGCAGTTACGGGAGTAGCACAGATACGCAGTATTTT.

This clone was recorded a few times. The sample has other DNA sequences that encode this CDR3 too. The gene calls are TRBV5-1 and TRBJ2-7; 7 nucleotides match TRBD1. CDR1 is SGHRS and CDR2 is YFSETQ in the germline V gene. The CDR3 covers 14 residues. The ends lost 2 bases at V and 2 bases at J; junction bases unmatched: 4. The DNA of the CDR3 is TGCGCCAGCAGCTTCCGACAGGGACCCTACGAGCAGTACTTC. Amino acids: CASSFRQGPYEQYF.

The CDR3 nucleotides are TGTGCCAGCAGTCCGTTGACAGGGTCCAGTTCTGGGGCCAACGTCCTGACTTTC. Its protein product is CASSPLTGSSSGANVLTF. The rearrangement uses TRBV28 and TRBJ2-6, with 7 bases fitting TRBD1. From germline, CDR1 is MDHEN and CDR2 SYDVKM. The CDR3 runs 18 residues. Trimming at V came to 5 bases and at J to 1 base, leaving 11 bases not matched to a gene. The full variable domain, its missing parts supplied by reference TRBV28 and TRBJ2-6, is DVKVTQSSRYLVKRTGEKVFLECVQDMDHENMFWYRQDPGLGLRLIYFSYDVKMKEKGDIPEGYSVSREKKERFSLILESASTNQTSMYLCASSPLTGSSSGANVLTFGAGSRLTVL.

The chain carries TRBV12-3 or TRBV12-4 and TRBJ2-5; possible D gene TRBD1, 5 bases. V lost 8 bases and J 1 base, leaving 8 bases between the germline ends. CDR3 length: 12 amino acids. CDR3 nucleotides: TGTGCCAGCGCAGGGCCCCAAGAGACCCAGTACTTC. It translates to CASAGPQETQYF.

The chain combines TRBV19 with TRBJ1-5, with TRBD1 as a possible D gene (6 bases). The ends were cut back, 6 bases at V and 4 bases at J, with 19 bases in the middle. This CDR3 contains 16 residues. Germline V gene lookup returns CDR1 LNHDA and CDR2 SQIVND (reference sequence). The CDR3 protein is CASRSAGARQNQPQHF. As DNA, the CDR3 is TGTGCCAGTAGATCGGCGGGGGCGCGGCAAAATCAGCCCCAGCATTTT.

CDR3 protein: CASSQVPTGAGNIQYF. The CDR3 coding sequence is TGCGCCAGCAGCCAAGTGCCGACAGGGGCGGGAAACATTCAGTACTTC. The V call is TRBV4-1, the J call TRBJ2-4, with 8 bases identical to TRBD1. Germline V gene sequence: CDR1 MGHRA, CDR2 YSYEKL. This CDR3 has 16 amino acids. Trimming at V came to 1 base and at J to 6 bases, leaving 8 bases not matched to a gene.

This chain joins TRBV18 and TRBJ2-7, with 7 bases aligning to TRBD2. Germline V lookup: CDR1 KGHSH, CDR2 LQKENI. The CDR3 covers 13 residues. Trimming took 3 bases from V and 1 from J; bases not matched to a gene: 0. The DNA for the CDR3 is TGTGCCAGCTCACCTAGCGGGTCCTACGAGCAGTACTTC. Encoded protein: CASSPSGSYEQYF.

This clone was recorded a few times. J is TRBJ2-3 and V is TRBV19; 10 bases align to TRBD1. This CDR3 is built from 16 residues. Germline CDR1 is LNHDA and CDR2 is SQIVND (reference sequence). V shed 6 bases and J 4 bases; nucleotides not matched to a gene: 10. The CDR3 coding sequence is TGTGCCAGTAGCGTCGCCCCGGGACAGGGGTCAGATACGCAGTATTTT. Protein sequence: CASSVAPGQGSDTQYF.